Following are 29 T cell receptor beta chains from one sample sequenced in a study of hypomethylating agent response in myelodysplastic syndrome. Sequencing used immunoSEQ multiplex PCR; TCRdb keeps in-frame clones, though not all of them. The repertoire consists of about 10,000 clones, with 83% occurring once and the leading ten covering over 3%. Sample: bone marrow, taken before or after starting hypomethylating agent treatment for myelodysplastic syndrome (not recorded which). The source of these receptors is a human donor with myelodysplastic syndrome.

The chain links TRBV2 to TRBJ2-7; 9 nucleotides align to TRBD1. Germline V lookup: CDR1 SNHLY, CDR2 FYNNEI. The trim removed 2 bases at V and 3 bases at J, leaving 5 bases unmatched. This CDR3 contains 15 residues. This chain's CDR3 is CASSERDRAIYEQYF. The CDR3 DNA is TGTGCCAGCAGTGAAAGGGACAGGGCGATCTACGAGCAGTACTTC. Supplemented by reference TRBV2 and TRBJ2-7, the full variable domain reads EPEVTQTPSHQVTQMGQEVILRCVPISNHLYFYWYRQILGQKVEFLVSFYNNEISEKSEIFDDQFSVERPDGSNFTLKIRSTKLEDSAMYFCASSERDRAIYEQYFGPGTRLTVT.

This sequence joins TRBV4-1 and TRBJ2-3; maybe TRBD2 (6 bases). The V gene lost 0 bases and the J gene lost 1 base, with 17 bases spanning the gap. Germline CDR1 MGHRA, CDR2 YSYEKL. The CDR3 extends over 18 amino acids. Here the CDR3 reads CASSQEGAAGGRTDTQYF. CDR3 sequence (DNA): TGCGCCAGCAGCCAAGAAGGGGCCGCCGGGGGACGCACAGATACGCAGTATTTT.

This clone was counted only a few times. V and J are TRBV10-3 and TRBJ1-1; perhaps TRBD1 as D (5 bases). V gave up 7 bases and J gave up 10 bases, with 19 bases separating them. The CDR3 extends over 13 amino acids. Germline-derived CDR1 and CDR2 are ENHRY and SYGVKD. The CDR3 spells CAIKEGQGDAAFF. The DNA of the CDR3 is TGTGCCATCAAAGAAGGGCAGGGAGATGCAGCTTTCTTT.

The chain joins TRBV19 to TRBJ1-5; the D is unclear. Germline V gene data show CDR1 as LNHDA and CDR2 as SQIVND (reference sequence). The CDR3 has 14 residues. Trimming stripped 3 bases from V and 3 bases from J, with 9 bases between. For the CDR3, the DNA is TGTGCCAGTAGTATGTACGGGCTCAATCAGCCCCAGCATTTT. Translation: CASSMYGLNQPQHF.

The count of this clone is one. The chain uses TRBV9 and TRBJ2-2; D gene unclear. Germline V gene data show CDR1 as SGDLS and CDR2 as YYNGEE. CDR3 length: 12 amino acids. The ends were cut back, 3 bases at V and 0 bases at J, with 0 bases in the middle. CDR3 protein: CASSANTGELFF. The CDR3 DNA sequence: TGTGCCAGCAGCGCGAACACCGGGGAGCTGTTTTTT. The whole variable domain, remainder taken from reference TRBV9 and TRBJ2-2, is DSGVTQTPKHLITATGQRVTLRCSPRSGDLSVYWYQQSLDQGLQFLIQYYNGEERAKGNILERFSAQQFPDLHSELNLSSLELGDSALYFCASSANTGELFFGEGSRLTVL.

The chain is built from TRBV15 and TRBJ2-1; 9 nucleotides match TRBD1. CDR1 and CDR2 (germline): LNHNV, YYDKDF (reference sequence). CDR3 length equals 16 residues. Trimming at V came to 4 bases and at J to 2 bases, leaving 6 bases not matched to a gene. CDR3 coding DNA: TGTGCCACCAGCACCTACGGGACAGGGCCCTACAATGAGCAGTTCTTC. The encoded protein is CATSTYGTGPYNEQFF.

The chain joins TRBV5-8 to TRBJ1-2; D unresolved. V was clipped by 2 bases and J by 6 bases, with 17 bases between them. The CDR3 runs to 15 residues. Germline V gene data show CDR1 as SGHTS and CDR2 as YDEGEE. The CDR3: CASSFMTQGGDGYTF. In nucleotides, the CDR3 is TGTGCCAGCAGCTTTATGACCCAAGGCGGAGATGGCTACACCTTC.

The J gene is TRBJ1-6, the V gene TRBV30; no definite D call. This CDR3 has 13 residues. V shed 6 bases and J shed 8 bases, with 14 bases lying between them. Germline CDR1 reads GTSNPN; CDR2 reads SVGIG (reference sequence). The CDR3 reads CACSTTLDSPLHF. CDR3 in DNA: TGTGCCTGCTCGACAACGCTGGATTCACCCCTCCACTTT. The whole variable domain, filled in from reference TRBV30 and TRBJ1-6, reads SQTIHQWPATLVQPVGSPLSLECTVEGTSNPNLYWYRQAAGRGLQLLFYSVGIGQISSEVPQNLSASRPQDRQFILSSKKLLLSDSGFYLCACSTTLDSPLHFGNGTRLTVT.

This clone came up a few times. The chain is built from TRBV7-8 and TRBJ1-6; 9 nucleotides match TRBD1. Germline loops: CDR1 SGHVS, CDR2 FQNEAQ. With V trimmed by 4 bases and J by 10 bases, 5 bases remained unmatched. This CDR3 region has 14 residues. The CDR3 nucleotides read TGTGCCAGCAGCTATTCGACAGGGGGGTCACCCCTCCACTTT. Its translation is CASSYSTGGSPLHF.

The V and J genes are TRBV6-1 and TRBJ2-6; D not resolved. The length of the CDR3 is 13 residues. V was clipped by 10 bases and J by 0 bases, with 7 bases between them. Looked up from germline, CDR1 is MNHNS and CDR2 is SASEGT. CDR3 residues: CATSSSGANVLTF. As DNA, the CDR3 is TGTGCCACAAGTAGCTCTGGGGCCAACGTCCTGACTTTC.

This clone has a handful of counts. V gene TRBV5-1 combines with J gene TRBJ2-5, with 7 bases aligning to TRBD1. Per germline, CDR1 SGHRS and CDR2 YFSETQ. This CDR3 has 14 amino acids. Trimming cost V 8 bases and J 5 bases; bases outside gene matches: 12. The CDR3 reads CASSGQPMGETQYF. CDR3 DNA sequence: TGCGCCAGTTCGGGACAGCCCATGGGGGAGACCCAGTACTTC.

The rearrangement links TRBV5-4 to TRBJ2-3; 9 nucleotides line up with TRBD1. Germline loops: CDR1 SGHNT, CDR2 YYREEE (reference sequence). The J segment lost 3 bases and the V segment lost 2 bases, leaving 4 bases of the junction unmatched. This CDR3 has 15 amino acids. The CDR3 DNA is TGTGCCAGCAGCTTCCGGACAGGGGAAACAGATACGCAGTATTTT. Its protein product is CASSFRTGETDTQYF.

The chain recombines TRBV2 with TRBJ2-1; the D is unclear. V was clipped by 5 bases and J by 9 bases, with 8 bases between them. The CDR3 has 11 amino acids. The germline CDR1 and CDR2 sequences are SNHLY and FYNNEI. CDR3 bases: TGTGCCAGCAGTTTTAGTAGTGAGCAGTTCTTC. It encodes CASSFSSEQFF.

This clone appeared a few times. The V call is TRBV18, the J call TRBJ2-1; D not resolved. This CDR3 comprises 15 residues. The V end lost 0 bases, the J end lost 5 bases, and 11 bases lay between the germline ends. Germline assignment: CDR1 KGHSH and CDR2 LQKENI. CDR3 nucleotides: TGTGCCAGCTCACCACCGCGTGGGAACCACAATGAGCAGTTCTTC. Protein product: CASSPPRGNHNEQFF. Supplemented by reference TRBV18 and TRBJ2-1, the full variable domain reads NAGVMQNPRHLVRRRGQEARLRCSPMKGHSHVYWYRQLPEEGLKFMVYLQKENIIDESGMPKERFSAEFPKEGPSILRIQQVVRGDSAAYFCASSPPRGNHNEQFFGPGTRLTVL.

V is TRBV15 and J is TRBJ1-1, with D tentatively TRBD1 (6 bases). V lost 1 base and J 2 bases, leaving 8 bases between the germline ends. Germline V gene sequence: CDR1 LNHNV, CDR2 YYDKDF (reference sequence). The CDR3 extends over 14 amino acids. CDR3 coding DNA: TGTGCCACCAGCAGAGCGGGGACAAACACTGAAGCTTTCTTT. It is translated as CATSRAGTNTEAFF.

The rearrangement joins TRBV6-1 to TRBJ1-1, with D possibly being TRBD1 (5 bases). The CDR3 spans 12 residues. V was shortened by 3 bases and J by 10 bases, with 12 bases between the two germline ends. CDR1 and CDR2 from the germline V gene are MNHNS and SASEGT. DNA of the CDR3: TGTGCCAGCAGTGAGATCGGGGCTGCAGCTTTCTTT. Encoded protein: CASSEIGAAAFF.

This clone was detected a few times. This rearrangement joins TRBV25-1 to TRBJ1-4, with a possible D match to TRBD1 (6 bases). This CDR3 has 17 amino acids. The V and J ends lost 4 bases and 0 bases respectively, with 15 bases between them. CDR1 is MGHDK, CDR2 SYGVNS, per germline. The CDR3 nucleotides are TGTGCCAGCAGTGGCGGGAACAGGGTTGCAACTAATGAAAAACTGTTTTTT. This encodes CASSGGNRVATNEKLFF.

This clone is termed large. This chain uses TRBV9 with TRBJ2-7, with TRBD2 identical over 7 bases. This CDR3 has 16 residues. The V gene end was trimmed by 3 bases and the J gene end by 4 bases; junction bases not matched to a gene: 13. Germline CDR1 reads SGDLS; CDR2 reads YYNGEE. The CDR3 reads CASSEFPGLPPYEQYF. CDR3 nucleotide sequence: TGTGCCAGCAGCGAATTCCCGGGACTACCCCCTTACGAGCAGTACTTC.

This clone was seen a handful of times. This chain uses TRBV7-9 with TRBJ1-1; perhaps TRBD1 as D (5 bases). The germline V and J ends were trimmed by 6 bases and 4 bases, with 9 bases remaining between them. The CDR3 is 12 amino acids. Germline V gives CDR1 SEHNR, CDR2 FQNEAQ (reference sequence). The CDR3 is CASSQGSTEAFF. The CDR3 nucleotides read TGTGCCAGCAGTCAGGGATCCACTGAAGCTTTCTTT.

This chain joins TRBV18 and TRBJ2-7; TRBD2 agrees at 9 bases. There are 14 residues in the CDR3. The ends lost 6 bases at V and 6 bases at J; junction bases unmatched: 9. Per the germline V gene, CDR1 is KGHSH and CDR2 is LQKENI. The CDR3 reads CASSYGGGRVEQYF. CDR3 nucleotides: TGTGCCAGCTCGTACGGAGGCGGGAGGGTCGAGCAGTACTTC.

This clone was found once. The CDR3 loop is CAGGYSVTLHF. The CDR3 coding sequence is TGTGCCGGCGGATACTCGGTGACCCTCCACTTT. The chain carries TRBV6-1 and TRBJ1-6; unclear D gene. The CDR3 totals 11 residues. V dropped 11 bases and J dropped 14 bases, with 16 bases sitting between them. Germline lookup yields CDR1 MNHNS and CDR2 SASEGT.

V usage is TRBV7-2 and J usage is TRBJ2-3; possibly TRBD2 for D (6 bases). V gave up 4 bases and J gave up 8 bases, with 19 bases separating them. Germline V gene data show CDR1 as SGHTA and CDR2 as FQGNSA. The CDR3 is 15 residues long. The CDR3, as DNA: TGTGCCAGCAGCTCCGGCCTTCTAGCGAGAGGTACGCAGTATTTT. Translating gives CASSSGLLARGTQYF.

The chain is built from TRBV7-6 and TRBJ1-1; TRBD1 matches at 10 bases. The CDR3 is 15 amino acids. J gave up 5 bases and V 1 base, and 4 bases lay outside the gene matches. CDR1 and CDR2 (germline): SGHVS, FNYEAQ. DNA for the CDR3: TGTGCCAGCAGCTTAGGGGGACAGGGGTTTACTGAAGCTTTCTTT. Amino acids: CASSLGGQGFTEAFF.

The CDR3 DNA reads as TGTGCCAGTAGTTGGACAAACGACTACACAGATACGCAGTATTTT. Translating it yields CASSWTNDYTDTQYF. The rearrangement joins TRBV19 to TRBJ2-3; D might be TRBD1 or TRBD2, each matching 5 bases. Trimming left V 5 bases short and J 2 bases short, with 14 bases between. The CDR3 covers 15 residues. Germline CDR1 reads LNHDA; CDR2 reads SQIVND (reference sequence).

This clone has just one count. V is TRBV4-1 and J is TRBJ1-3; possibly TRBD1 for D (5 bases). In germline, CDR1 is MGHRA, CDR2 YSYEKL. V was clipped by 4 bases and J by 2 bases, with 15 bases between them. This CDR3 is built from 16 residues. This CDR3 reads CASSRPGVDAGNTIYF. In nucleotides, the CDR3 is TGCGCCAGCAGCCGGCCGGGGGTGGATGCTGGAAACACCATATATTTT.

The J gene is TRBJ2-7, the V gene TRBV27, with 8 nucleotides matching TRBD1. The germline gives CDR1 MNHEY, CDR2 SMNVEV (reference sequence). This CDR3 comprises 13 residues. V lost 5 bases, J lost 1 base, and 1 base stayed unmatched. This CDR3 is CASSRTGSYEQYF. The CDR3 DNA sequence: TGTGCCAGCAGTCGGACAGGGTCCTACGAGCAGTACTTC.

CDR3: CASSSGTGNQPQHF. The CDR3 region has the DNA TGTGCCAGCTCGTCAGGGACTGGAAATCAGCCCCAGCATTTT. The chain has TRBV18 and TRBJ1-5, with D maybe TRBD1 (5 bases). Looked up from germline, CDR1 is KGHSH and CDR2 is LQKENI. The germline V and J ends were trimmed by 6 bases and 4 bases, with 13 bases remaining between them. The CDR3 length is 14 residues.

This clone came up once. The rearrangement links TRBV10-3 to TRBJ2-2; possibly TRBD1 or TRBD2 for D (5 bases each). Looked up from germline, CDR1 is ENHRY and CDR2 is SYGVKD. CDR3 length: 13 amino acids. The germline V and J ends were trimmed by 8 bases and 2 bases, with 9 bases remaining between them. The CDR3 region has the DNA TGTGCCATCCGGGACCAAAACACCGGGGAGCTGTTTTTT. Its protein is CAIRDQNTGELFF.

This chain links TRBV5-6 with TRBJ1-1, with TRBD1 identical over 7 bases. V lost 1 base, J lost 3 bases, and 6 bases stayed unmatched. This CDR3 comprises 15 residues. Germline values: CDR1 SGHDT, CDR2 YYEEEE. The CDR3 DNA reads as TGTGCCAGCAGCTTGTCCGCAGGGGGAGACACTGAAGCTTTCTTT. It is translated as CASSLSAGGDTEAFF. Complete variable domain (other parts from reference TRBV5-6 and TRBJ1-1): DAGVTQSPTHLIKTRGQQVTLRCSPKSGHDTVSWYQQALGQGPQFIFQYYEEEERQRGNFPDRFSGHQFPNYSSELNVNALLLGDSALYLCASSLSAGGDTEAFFGQGTRLTVV.